The rows below give T cell receptor beta chains drawn from one sample of a study of shared T cell receptors in the human thymus. Measured with immunoSEQ multiplex PCR; TCRdb has only the in-frame clones, and not every one. This sample yields a few hundred thousand clones, of which approximately 95% are seen a single time; roughly 0.02% belongs to the top ten. Source material: thymocytes. The receptor source for this set is a human donor. CDR3s include the opening cysteine and the closing phenylalanine or tryptophan. D genes are given only for firm matches. Part of the rows lack a size; the others show once, few, many or a class for expanded clones.

clone_size	v_call	d_call	j_call	cdr3_aa	cdr3_nt
.	TRBV7-2	.	TRBJ2-7	CASSSTPLQYF	TGTGCCAGCAGCTCGACTCCTTTACAGTACTTC
once	TRBV18	.	TRBJ2-4	CASSPQALGDESKNIQYF	TGTGCCAGCTCACCACAGGCTCTGGGGGACGAATCCAAAAACATTCAGTACTTC
.	TRBV10-2	.	TRBJ2-1	CAGRDPFNNEQFF	TGCGCCGGCCGGGACCCTTTCAACAATGAGCAGTTCTTC
.	TRBV4-2	.	TRBJ2-1	CASSQDWAGLTGKNEQFF	TGTGCCAGCAGCCAAGATTGGGCAGGATTAACCGGGAAGAATGAGCAGTTCTTC
.	TRBV10-3	TRBD2	TRBJ2-2	CAISDGTWGSGANTGELFF	TGTGCCATCAGTGATGGAACGTGGGGTAGCGGGGCGAACACCGGGGAGCTGTTTTTT
.	TRBV28	TRBD1	TRBJ1-5	CASQPRDSCGARSNQPQHF	TGTGCCAGTCAGCCCCGGGACAGTTGCGGGGCGCGTAGCAATCAGCCCCAGCATTTT
.	TRBV28	.	TRBJ2-5	CASTNWGLETQYF	TGTGCCAGCACCAACTGGGGCTTGGAGACCCAGTACTTC
.	TRBV5-1	.	TRBJ2-7	CASSLEANYEQYF	TGCGCCAGCAGCTTGGAGGCAAACTACGAGCAGTACTTC
.	TRBV27	TRBD1	TRBJ2-3	CASSLWDRGQDTQYF	TGTGCCAGCAGTTTGTGGGACAGGGGGCAGGATACGCAGTATTTT
once	TRBV15	TRBD2	TRBJ2-1	CATAGTSGRMNEQFF	TGTGCCACCGCCGGGACTAGCGGGAGAATGAATGAGCAGTTCTTC
.	TRBV5-1	TRBD1	TRBJ1-1	CASSLVGQPEAFF	TGCGCCAGCAGCTTGGTGGGACAGCCTGAAGCTTTCTTT
.	TRBV13	TRBD2	TRBJ2-1	CASSLAAGVDEQFF	TGTGCCAGCAGCTTAGCAGCGGGAGTCGATGAGCAGTTCTTC
.	TRBV5-1	TRBD1	TRBJ1-1	CASSPDRGTEAFF	TGCGCCAGCAGCCCGGACAGGGGCACTGAAGCTTTCTTT
.	TRBV29-1	.	TRBJ2-3	CSVGPFRVNTQYF	TGCAGCGTTGGCCCCTTCAGGGTAAATACGCAGTATTTT
.	TRBV28	.	TRBJ2-5	CASSWLATFGATQYF	TGTGCCAGCAGTTGGCTAGCGACGTTCGGGGCGACCCAGTACTTC
.	TRBV7-2	TRBD1	TRBJ1-1	CASSGGTGIIPENTEAFF	TGTGCCAGCAGCGGCGGGACAGGCATTATCCCAGAGAACACTGAAGCTTTCTTT
.	TRBV7-3	TRBD2	TRBJ2-5	CASSPHPTSGLETQYF	TGTGCCAGCAGCCCCCACCCGACTAGCGGGTTAGAGACCCAGTACTTC
few	TRBV9	.	TRBJ2-5	CASSVQASGETQYF	TGTGCCAGCAGCGTCCAGGCTAGTGGGGAGACCCAGTACTTC
.	TRBV14	.	TRBJ1-2	CASSHLTGAILFSYTF	TGTGCCAGCAGCCATCTGACAGGCGCGATCCTATTCAGCTACACCTTC
.	TRBV7-9	.	TRBJ2-3	CASSPQGLGADTQYF	TGTGCCAGCAGCCCTCAGGGCTTAGGGGCAGATACGCAGTATTTT
few	TRBV10-1	.	TRBJ2-7	CAIPLRHQEAYEQYF	TGCGCCATCCCACTTAGACACCAGGAGGCCTACGAGCAGTACTTC
once	TRBV9	TRBD2	TRBJ2-4	CASSVGPGLAGKNIQYF	TGTGCCAGCAGCGTTGGCCCCGGACTAGCCGGCAAAAACATTCAGTACTTC
.	TRBV27	.	TRBJ2-3	CASWVGPGFPDTQYF	TGTGCCAGCTGGGTGGGACCCGGTTTTCCAGATACGCAGTATTTT
once	TRBV5-1	TRBD1	TRBJ1-1	CASSWTGTGVMNTEAFF	TGCGCCAGCAGCTGGACCGGGACAGGGGTCATGAACACTGAAGCTTTCTTT
.	TRBV6-1	.	TRBJ2-3	CASSAGSTDTQYF	TGTGCCAGCAGTGCCGGGAGCACAGATACGCAGTATTTT
.	TRBV5-6	TRBD1	TRBJ2-7	CASSLSRNRDSSSEQYF	TGTGCCAGCAGCTTGTCTAGGAACCGGGACAGCTCTTCCGAGCAGTACTTC
once	TRBV27	TRBD2	TRBJ2-1	CASSPIGTSGSNEQFF	TGTGCCAGCAGTCCCATCGGGACTAGCGGGAGCAATGAGCAGTTCTTC
.	TRBV27	TRBD1	TRBJ2-2	CASSLGQGGGELFF	TGTGCCAGCAGTTTGGGACAGGGCGGGGGGGAGCTGTTTTTT
.	TRBV27	.	TRBJ2-7	CASGSANYEQYF	TGTGCCAGCGGGTCGGCAAACTACGAGCAGTACTTC
.	TRBV27	.	TRBJ2-7	CASSFLREGHEQYF	TGTGCCAGCAGTTTCCTCCGAGAGGGACACGAGCAGTACTTC
.	TRBV5-1	.	TRBJ2-7	CASSLVRSLGGRTYEQYF	TGCGCCAGCAGCTTGGTTCGTTCCCTCGGGGGTAGGACCTACGAGCAGTACTTC
.	TRBV2	.	TRBJ1-1	CARPKSGANTEAFF	TGTGCCCGACCTAAGAGTGGTGCGAATACTGAAGCTTTCTTT